The present entry profiles one T cell receptor (beta chain) with its context. Its matching antigen is unknown. The data are from a study of shared clonotypes between healthy human individuals. Points from the study as a whole: Estimated richness was generally greater in naive than memory subsets. Non-shared clonotypes were found to have lower generation probabilities than the clonotypes that were shared by all four of the sorted-subset donors.

Method: immunoSEQ multiplex PCR; TCRdb's copy keeps in-frame clones and lacks some. Of 2.3 million or so clones listed, roughly 93% are singletons. The donor cohort consisted entirely of Caucasian adults residing in Nashville, Tennessee. Both subsets, CD45RA+ naive and CD45RA-negative memory, were split from the CD4+ cells. The CDR3 length is 17 residues. After removal of 1 base from V and 4 bases from J, the junction contained 11 bases not matched to a gene. CDR1 and CDR2 from the germline V gene are SGHDT and YYEEEE. The V gene is TRBV5-6, the J gene TRBJ2-1; TRBD2 aligns across 7 bases. The TCR was taken from a man between 18 and 35 years old in good health. Some clones in this sample may be carry-over from other donors' samples. The sequenced sample was naive CD4+ T cells from PBMCs. Subset here: CD45RA+ positively selected. CDR3 DNA: TGTGCCAGCAGCTTGTTCCGCGGGGCGGGAGCTTACAATGAGCAGTTCTTC. This sequence encodes CASSLFRGAGAYNEQFF. The variable domain in full, completed from reference TRBV5-6 and TRBJ2-1, reads DAGVTQSPTHLIKTRGQQVTLRCSPKSGHDTVSWYQQALGQGPQFIFQYYEEEERQRGNFPDRFSGHQFPNYSSELNVNALLLGDSALYLCASSLFRGAGAYNEQFFGPGTRLTVL.